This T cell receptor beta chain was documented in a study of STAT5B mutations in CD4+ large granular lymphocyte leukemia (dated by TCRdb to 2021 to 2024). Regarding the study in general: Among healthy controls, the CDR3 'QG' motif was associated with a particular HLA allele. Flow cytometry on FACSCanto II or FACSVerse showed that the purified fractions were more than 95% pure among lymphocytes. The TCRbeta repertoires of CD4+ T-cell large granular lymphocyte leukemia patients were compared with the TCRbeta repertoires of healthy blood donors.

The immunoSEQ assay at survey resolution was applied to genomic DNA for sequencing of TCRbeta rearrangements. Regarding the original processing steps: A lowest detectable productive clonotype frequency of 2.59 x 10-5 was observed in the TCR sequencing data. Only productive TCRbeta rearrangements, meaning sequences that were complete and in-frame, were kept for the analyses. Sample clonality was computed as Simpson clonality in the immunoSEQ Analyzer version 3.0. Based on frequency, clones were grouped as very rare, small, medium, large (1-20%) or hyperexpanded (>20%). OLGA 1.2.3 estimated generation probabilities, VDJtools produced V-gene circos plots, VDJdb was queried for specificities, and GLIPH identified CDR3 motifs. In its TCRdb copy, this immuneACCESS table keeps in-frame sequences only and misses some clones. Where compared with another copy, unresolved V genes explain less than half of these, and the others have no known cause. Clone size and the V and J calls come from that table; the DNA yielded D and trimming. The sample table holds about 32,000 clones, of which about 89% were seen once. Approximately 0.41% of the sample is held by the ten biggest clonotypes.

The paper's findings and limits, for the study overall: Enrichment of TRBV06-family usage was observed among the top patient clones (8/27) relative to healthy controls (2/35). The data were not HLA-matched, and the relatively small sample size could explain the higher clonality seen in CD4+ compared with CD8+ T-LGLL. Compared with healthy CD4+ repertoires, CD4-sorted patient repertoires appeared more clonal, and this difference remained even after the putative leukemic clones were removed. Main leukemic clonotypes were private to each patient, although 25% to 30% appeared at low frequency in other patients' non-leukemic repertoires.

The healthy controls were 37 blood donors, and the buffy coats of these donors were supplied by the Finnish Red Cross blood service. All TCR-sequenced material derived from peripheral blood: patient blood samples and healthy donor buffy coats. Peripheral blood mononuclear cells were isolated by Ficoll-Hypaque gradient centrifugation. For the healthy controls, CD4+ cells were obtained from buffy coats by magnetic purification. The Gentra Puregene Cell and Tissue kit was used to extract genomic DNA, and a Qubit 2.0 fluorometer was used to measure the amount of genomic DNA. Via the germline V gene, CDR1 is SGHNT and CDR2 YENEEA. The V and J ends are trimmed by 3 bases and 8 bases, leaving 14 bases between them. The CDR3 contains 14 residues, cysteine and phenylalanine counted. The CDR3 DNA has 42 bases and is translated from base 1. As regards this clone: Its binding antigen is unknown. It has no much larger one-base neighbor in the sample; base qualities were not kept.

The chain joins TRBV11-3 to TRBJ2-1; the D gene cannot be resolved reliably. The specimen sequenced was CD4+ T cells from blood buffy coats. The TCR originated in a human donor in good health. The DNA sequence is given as TGTGCCAGCAGCTTGGACCTAGTTCCCGATGAGCAGTTCTTC. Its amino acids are CASSLDLVPDEQFF. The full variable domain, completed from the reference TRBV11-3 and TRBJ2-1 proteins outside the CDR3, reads EAGVVQSPRYKIIEKKQPVAFWCNPISGHNTLYWYLQNLGQGPELLIRYENEEAVDDSQLPKDRFSAERLKGVDSTLKIQPAELGDSAVYLCASSLDLVPDEQFFGPGTRLTVL.